This record covers a single TCR beta chain. This CDR3 region has 14 residues. Germline V CDR1 and CDR2: SNHLY, FYNNEI. The V and J ends lost 4 bases and 5 bases, in that order; junction bases with no gene match: 5. TCRdb keeps only in-frame clones here, not all; method: immunoSEQ multiplex PCR. The sample contains roughly 20,000 clones, around 80% of which appear only once. These data come from a study of PD-1 blockade in classical Hodgkin lymphoma. The time point denotes: cycle 4 day 1 (C4D1), after six to seven weeks of nivolumab. Patients all relapsed after autologous stem cell transplantation, and there was variation in brentuximab vedotin exposure.

The receptor was isolated from a human donor with classical Hodgkin lymphoma. The sample was peripheral blood mononuclear cells (PBMCs), taken before the fourth cycle of nivolumab. The rearrangement uses TRBV2 and TRBJ2-5; 9 bases are a match to TRBD1. The CDR3 here is CASSAQGAGETQYF. CDR3 DNA sequence: TGTGCCAGCAGTGCACAGGGGGCCGGGGAGACCCAGTACTTC.